Listed here are 6 T cell receptor beta chains from one sample, sequenced in a study of regulatory T cells in long-lasting Graves disease. With iRepertoire HTBI primers and Arm-PCR of CDR3 regions, TCR beta libraries were built. TCRdb reprocessed the multiplex PCR reads with MiXCR, giving one entry per CDR3 protein. Of 350,000 to 450,000 distinct CDR3 sequences in the sample, 16% are singletons; the top ten hold approximately 30%. Time point defined: newly diagnosed GD, antithyroid drugs for less than 3 months. RNA isolated from PBMCs was used to make the TCR library. These same data were also listed under a study on T cells in Graves' hyperthyroidism and ophthalmopathy.

The material sequenced was peripheral blood mononuclear cells (PBMCs), taken at new diagnosis, from a patient treated with antithyroid drugs. The receptors shown here come from a man aged 40-50 years with Graves disease.

This clonotype was detected many times. The chain's CDR3 is CASRERQGAGYGYTF. The CDR3 region has the DNA TGTGCCAGCAGGGAAAGACAGGGGGCTGGCTATGGCTACACCTTC. The chain combines TRBV2 with TRBJ1-2; TRBD1 matches 10 bases. The CDR3 is 15 residues long. CDR1 is SNHLY, CDR2 FYNNEI, per germline. V lost 6 bases to trimming and J lost 4 bases; unmatched junction nucleotides: 8.

This clonotype was observed at least ten times. This chain connects TRBV27 to TRBJ1-6, with 9 positions matching TRBD1. The trim removed 4 bases at V and 3 bases at J, leaving 7 bases unmatched. The CDR3 totals 17 residues. Germline V gene lookup returns CDR1 MNHEY and CDR2 SMNVEV (reference sequence). For the CDR3, the DNA is TGTGCCAGCAGTTACAGGACAGGGGTGTTCTATAATTCACCCCTCCACTTT. Translating it yields CASSYRTGVFYNSPLHF.

The chain combines TRBV14 with TRBJ2-3, with D unresolved. The CDR3 runs 14 residues. Germline loops: CDR1 SGHDN, CDR2 FVKESK. Between the trimmed V and J ends, which lost 0 bases and 3 bases, there was a span of 7 bases. This CDR3 is CASSQDFWTDTQYF. As DNA, the CDR3 is TGTGCCAGCAGCCAAGATTTCTGGACAGATACGCAGTATTTT.

This clonotype was picked up a small number of times. The chain couples TRBV6-5 to TRBJ1-5; D unclear. Germline loops: CDR1 MNHEY, CDR2 SVGAGI. The CDR3 is 14 amino acids. V was pared by 4 bases and J by 3 bases, with 10 bases between. In nucleotides, the CDR3 is TGTGCCAGCAGTTCCCACAGCGTCAATCAGCCCCAGCATTTT. This codes for CASSSHSVNQPQHF.

Ten or more counts support this clonotype. CDR3 bases: TGTGCCAGCAGTTACCCAACAGGGGGGAATGGCTACACCTTC. Translation gives CASSYPTGGNGYTF. V gene TRBV2 combines with J gene TRBJ1-2; the match to TRBD1 covers 8 bases. V gave up 5 bases and J gave up 6 bases; unmatched junction bases: 8. There are 14 residues in the CDR3. Germline CDR1 is SNHLY and CDR2 is FYNNEI. Complete variable domain (other parts from reference TRBV2 and TRBJ1-2): EPEVTQTPSHQVTQMGQEVILRCVPISNHLYFYWYRQILGQKVEFLVSFYNNEISEKSEIFDDQFSVERPDGSNFTLKIRSTKLEDSAMYFCASSYPTGGNGYTFGSGTRLTVV.

The table lists this clonotype with many counts. The rearrangement joins TRBV10-3 to TRBJ2-1, with a possible D match to TRBD1 (5 bases). The V end lost 0 bases, the J end lost 5 bases, and 11 bases lay between the germline ends. The CDR3 contains 15 residues. The germline V gene encodes CDR1 ENHRY and CDR2 SYGVKD. CDR3 DNA: TGTGCCATCAGTGAGTCCGGTGGCAGGGACAATGAGCAGTTCTTC. Its protein product is CAISESGGRDNEQFF.